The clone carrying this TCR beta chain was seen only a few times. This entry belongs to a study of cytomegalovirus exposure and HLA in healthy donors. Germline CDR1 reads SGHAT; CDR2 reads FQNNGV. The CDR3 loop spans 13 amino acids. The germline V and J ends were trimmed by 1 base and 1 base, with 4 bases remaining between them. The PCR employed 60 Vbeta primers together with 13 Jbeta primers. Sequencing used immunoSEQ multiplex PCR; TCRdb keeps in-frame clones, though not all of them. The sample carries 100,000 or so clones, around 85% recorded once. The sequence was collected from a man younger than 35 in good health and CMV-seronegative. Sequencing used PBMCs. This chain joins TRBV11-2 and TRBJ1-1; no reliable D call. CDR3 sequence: CASSLGQNTEAFF. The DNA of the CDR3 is TGTGCCAGCAGCTTAGGGCAGAACACTGAAGCTTTCTTT.